This T cell receptor (beta chain) was sequenced in a study of patients and donors after allogeneic stem cell transplantation. The V gene end was trimmed by 5 bases and the J gene end by 3 bases; junction bases not matched to a gene: 4. CDR1 and CDR2 (germline): SEHNR, FQNEAQ (reference sequence). The CDR3 is 13 amino acids. TCRdb redid the calling of the RT-PCR reads with MiXCR, one entry per CDR3 protein. In the table there are approximately 200,000 distinct CDR3 sequences, around two fifths of which are singletons. Sequencing used blood, either unsorted or a sorted T cell fraction (not recorded which). V and J are TRBV7-9 and TRBJ2-7; TRBD1 matches 7 bases. This TCR was recovered from a human donor who was either an allogeneic HSCT recipient or a stem cell or donor lymphocyte infusion donor (not recorded which). It is not recorded whose cells these are; they may come from a transplant donor. The CDR3 DNA is TGTGCCAGCAGCCAGGGGGTTTACTACGAGCAGTACTTC. Translated, it gives CASSQGVYYEQYF.